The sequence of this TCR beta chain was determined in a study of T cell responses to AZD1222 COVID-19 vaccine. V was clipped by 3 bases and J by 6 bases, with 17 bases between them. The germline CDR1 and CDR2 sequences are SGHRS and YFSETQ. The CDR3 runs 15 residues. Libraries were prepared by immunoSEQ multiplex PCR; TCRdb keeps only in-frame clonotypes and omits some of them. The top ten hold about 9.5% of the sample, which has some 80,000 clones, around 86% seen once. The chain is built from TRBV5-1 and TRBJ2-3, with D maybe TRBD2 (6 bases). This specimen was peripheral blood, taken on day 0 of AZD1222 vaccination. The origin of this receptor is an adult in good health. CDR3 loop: CASSSPGGVGDTQYF. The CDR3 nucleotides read TGCGCCAGCAGCTCTCCTGGAGGGGTGGGGGATACGCAGTATTTT.